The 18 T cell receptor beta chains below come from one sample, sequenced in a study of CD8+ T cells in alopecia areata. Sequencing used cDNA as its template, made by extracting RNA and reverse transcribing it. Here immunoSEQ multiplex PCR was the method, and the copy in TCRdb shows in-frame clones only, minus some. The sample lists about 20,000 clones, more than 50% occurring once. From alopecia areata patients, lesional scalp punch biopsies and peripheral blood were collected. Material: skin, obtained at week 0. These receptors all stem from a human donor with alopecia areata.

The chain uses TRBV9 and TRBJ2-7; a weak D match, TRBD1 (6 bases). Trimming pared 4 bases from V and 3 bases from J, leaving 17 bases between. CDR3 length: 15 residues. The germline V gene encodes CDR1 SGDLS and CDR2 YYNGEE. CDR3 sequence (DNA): TGTGCCAGCAGCCCCCAGGTACAGGGCGACTACGAGCAGTACTTC. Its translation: CASSPQVQGDYEQYF.

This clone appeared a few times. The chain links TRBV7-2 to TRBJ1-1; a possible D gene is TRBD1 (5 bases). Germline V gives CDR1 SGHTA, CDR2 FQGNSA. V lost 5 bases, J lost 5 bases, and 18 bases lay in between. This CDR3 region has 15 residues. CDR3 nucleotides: TGTGCCAGCAGCACACCCAGGGTGGGGGGAACTGAAGCTTTCTTT. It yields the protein CASSTPRVGGTEAFF. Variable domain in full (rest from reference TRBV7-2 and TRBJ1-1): GAGVSQSPSNKVTEKGKDVELRCDPISGHTALYWYRQSLGQGLEFLIYFQGNSAPDKSGLPSDRFSAERTGGSVSTLTIQRTQQEDSAVYLCASSTPRVGGTEAFFGQGTRLTVV.

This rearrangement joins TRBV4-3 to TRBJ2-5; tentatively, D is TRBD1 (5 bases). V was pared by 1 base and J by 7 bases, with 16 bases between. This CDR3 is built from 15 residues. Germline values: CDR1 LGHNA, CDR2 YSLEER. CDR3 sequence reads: CASSQVLQGGRTQYF. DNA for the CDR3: TGCGCCAGCAGCCAAGTTCTTCAGGGTGGGCGGACCCAGTACTTC.

The DNA of the CDR3 is TGTGCCAGCAGCACCGGGACGACGGAAGCGGGCTACACCTTC. Its translation: CASSTGTTEAGYTF. The chain couples TRBV7-2 to TRBJ1-2, with a weak D call TRBD1 (5 bases). Per the germline V gene, CDR1 is SGHTA and CDR2 is FQGNSA. V shed 5 bases and J shed 8 bases, with 18 bases lying between them. The CDR3 extends over 14 amino acids.

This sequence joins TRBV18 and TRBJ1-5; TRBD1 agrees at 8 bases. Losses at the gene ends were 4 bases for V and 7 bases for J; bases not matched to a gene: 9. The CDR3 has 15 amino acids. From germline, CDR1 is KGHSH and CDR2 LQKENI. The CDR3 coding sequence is TGTGCCAGCTCACGACAGGGGATAAGCGGCCAGCCCCAGCATTTT. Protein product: CASSRQGISGQPQHF. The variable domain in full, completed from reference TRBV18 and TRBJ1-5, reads NAGVMQNPRHLVRRRGQEARLRCSPMKGHSHVYWYRQLPEEGLKFMVYLQKENIIDESGMPKERFSAEFPKEGPSILRIQQVVRGDSAAYFCASSRQGISGQPQHFGDGTRLSIL.

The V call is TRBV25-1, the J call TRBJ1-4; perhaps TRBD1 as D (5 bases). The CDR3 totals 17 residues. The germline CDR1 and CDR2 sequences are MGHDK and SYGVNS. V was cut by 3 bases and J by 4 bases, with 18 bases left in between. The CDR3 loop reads CASSEVVRGLGNEKLFF. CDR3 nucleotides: TGTGCCAGCAGTGAGGTTGTAAGGGGACTTGGTAATGAAAAACTGTTTTTT.

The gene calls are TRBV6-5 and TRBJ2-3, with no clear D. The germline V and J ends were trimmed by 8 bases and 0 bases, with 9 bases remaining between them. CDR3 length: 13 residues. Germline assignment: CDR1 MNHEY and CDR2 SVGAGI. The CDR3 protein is CASGVQSTDTQYF. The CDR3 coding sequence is TGTGCCAGCGGGGTCCAGAGCACAGATACGCAGTATTTT.

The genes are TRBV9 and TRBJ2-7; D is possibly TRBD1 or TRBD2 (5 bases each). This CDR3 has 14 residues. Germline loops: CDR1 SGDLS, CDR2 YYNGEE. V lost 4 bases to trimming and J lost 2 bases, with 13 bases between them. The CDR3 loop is CASSYGTRTYEQYF. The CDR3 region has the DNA TGTGCCAGCAGCTACGGGACCAGGACCTACGAGCAGTACTTC.

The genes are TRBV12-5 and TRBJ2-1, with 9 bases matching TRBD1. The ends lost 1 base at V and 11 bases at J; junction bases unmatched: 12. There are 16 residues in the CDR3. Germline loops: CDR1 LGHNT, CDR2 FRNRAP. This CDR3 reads CASGLAFPGQGAQQFF. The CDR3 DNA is TGTGCTAGTGGTTTGGCTTTCCCGGGACAGGGAGCTCAGCAGTTCTTC.

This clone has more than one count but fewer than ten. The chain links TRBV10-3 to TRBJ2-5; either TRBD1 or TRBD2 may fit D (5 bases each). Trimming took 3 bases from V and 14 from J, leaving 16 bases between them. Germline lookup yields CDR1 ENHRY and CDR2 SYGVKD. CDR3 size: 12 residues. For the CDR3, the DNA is TGTGCCATCAGTGAACCCGGGACCAGTAATTACTTC. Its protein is CAISEPGTSNYF.

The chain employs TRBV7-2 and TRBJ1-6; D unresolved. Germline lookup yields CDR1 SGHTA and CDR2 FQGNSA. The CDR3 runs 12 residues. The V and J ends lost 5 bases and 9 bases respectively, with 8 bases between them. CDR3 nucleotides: TGTGCCAGCAGCCGCGGTGGTTCACCCCTCCACTTT. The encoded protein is CASSRGGSPLHF.

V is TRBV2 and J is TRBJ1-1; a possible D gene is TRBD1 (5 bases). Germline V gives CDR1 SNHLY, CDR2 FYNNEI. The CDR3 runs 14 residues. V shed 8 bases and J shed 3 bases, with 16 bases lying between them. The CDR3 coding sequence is TGTGCCAGCGGCTGGGACGGACTGCACACTGAAGCTTTCTTT. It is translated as CASGWDGLHTEAFF.

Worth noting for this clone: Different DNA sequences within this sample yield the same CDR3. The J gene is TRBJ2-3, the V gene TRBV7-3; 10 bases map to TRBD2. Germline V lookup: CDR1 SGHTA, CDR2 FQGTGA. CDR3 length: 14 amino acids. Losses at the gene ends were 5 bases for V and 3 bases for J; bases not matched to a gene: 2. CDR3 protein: CASSLSGGTDTQYF. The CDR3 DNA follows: TGTGCCAGCAGCCTTAGCGGGGGGACAGATACGCAGTATTTT.

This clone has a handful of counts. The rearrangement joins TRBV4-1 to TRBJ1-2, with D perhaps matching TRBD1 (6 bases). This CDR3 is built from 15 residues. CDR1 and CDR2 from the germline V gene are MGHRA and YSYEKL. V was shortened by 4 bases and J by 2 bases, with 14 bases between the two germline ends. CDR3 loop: CASSLEQGVNYGYTF. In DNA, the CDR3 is TGCGCCAGCAGCCTCGAACAGGGAGTAAACTATGGCTACACCTTC.

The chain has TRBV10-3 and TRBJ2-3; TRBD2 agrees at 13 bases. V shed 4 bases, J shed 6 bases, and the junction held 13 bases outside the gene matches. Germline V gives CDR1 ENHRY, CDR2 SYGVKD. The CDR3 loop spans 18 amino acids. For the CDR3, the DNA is TGTGCCATCAGTGCCACCACCGGGACTAGCGGGGTCCGGGATACGCAGTATTTT. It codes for CAISATTGTSGVRDTQYF.

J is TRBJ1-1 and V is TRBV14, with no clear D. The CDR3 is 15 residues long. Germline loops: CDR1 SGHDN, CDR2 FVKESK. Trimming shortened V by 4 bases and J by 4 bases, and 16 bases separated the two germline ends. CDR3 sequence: CASSPAGRRSTEAFF. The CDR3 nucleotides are TGTGCCAGCAGCCCCGCCGGACGGCGGTCCACTGAAGCTTTCTTT.

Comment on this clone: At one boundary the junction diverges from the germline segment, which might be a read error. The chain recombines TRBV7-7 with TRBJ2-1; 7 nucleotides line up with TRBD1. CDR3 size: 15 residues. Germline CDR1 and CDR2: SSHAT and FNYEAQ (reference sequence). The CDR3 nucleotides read TGTGCTAGCAGCCGAGGGGGCAGCTCCTACAATGAGCAGTTCTTC. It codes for CASSRGGSSYNEQFF.

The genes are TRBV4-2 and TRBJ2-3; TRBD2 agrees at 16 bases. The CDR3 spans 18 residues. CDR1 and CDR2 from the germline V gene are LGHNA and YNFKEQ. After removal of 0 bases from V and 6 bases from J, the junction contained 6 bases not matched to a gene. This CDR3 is CASSQETGTSGGADTQYF. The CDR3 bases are TGTGCCAGCAGCCAAGAAACCGGGACTAGCGGGGGGGCGGATACGCAGTATTTT.